This T cell receptor beta chain was obtained from a study of STAT5B mutations in CD4+ large granular lymphocyte leukemia. V was shortened by 2 bases and J by 6 bases, with 6 bases between the two germline ends. In germline, CDR1 is SGHRS, CDR2 YFSETQ. The CDR3 is made up of 11 amino acids. Worth noting for this clone: Its antigen is currently unknown.

Assay used: immunoSEQ multiplex PCR; TCRdb lists only in-frame clones, some missing. The top ten hold around 2% of the sample, which has under 40,000 clones, roughly three quarters seen once. Broader study findings: No patients shared main leukemic clonotypes, though roughly 25% appeared at low frequency elsewhere.

The sample taken for sequencing was CD4+ T cells from blood buffy coats. This chain links TRBV5-1 with TRBJ2-7; D is uncertain. The source of this sequence is a human donor in good health. Written as DNA, the CDR3 is TGCGCCAGCAGCTTTGGTCTCGAGCAGTACTTC. Residues: CASSFGLEQYF. The complete variable domain, with remaining parts taken from reference TRBV5-1 and TRBJ2-7, reads KAGVTQTPRYLIKTRGQQVTLSCSPISGHRSVSWYQQTPGQGLQFLFEYFSETQRNKGNFPGRFSGRQFSNSRSEMNVSTLELGDSALYLCASSFGLEQYFGPGTRLTVT.